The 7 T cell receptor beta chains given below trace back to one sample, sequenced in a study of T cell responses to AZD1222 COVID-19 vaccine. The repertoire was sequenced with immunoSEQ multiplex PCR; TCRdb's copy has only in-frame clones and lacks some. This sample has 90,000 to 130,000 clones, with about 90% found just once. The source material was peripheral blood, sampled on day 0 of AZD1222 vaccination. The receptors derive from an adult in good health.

CDR3 sequence reads: CASSTGGGFLNSPLHF. CDR3 in DNA: TGTGCCAGCAGCACGGGGGGGGGATTTTTGAATTCACCCCTCCACTTT. V gene TRBV11-2 combines with J gene TRBJ1-6; D is possibly TRBD1 (5 bases). The V gene's germline CDR1 is SGHAT and CDR2 FQNNGV. The CDR3 consists of 16 residues. V was shortened by 5 bases and J by 7 bases, with 18 bases between the two germline ends.

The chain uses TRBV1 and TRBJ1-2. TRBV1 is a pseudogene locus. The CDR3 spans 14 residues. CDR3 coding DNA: TGCACCAGCAGCCGACTACAGGCTAACTATGGCTACACCTTC. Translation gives CTSSRLQANYGYTF.

The CDR3: CASSVVDGTPLADTQYF. In DNA form, the CDR3 reads TGTGCCAGCAGCGTAGTGGACGGGACCCCGTTAGCAGATACGCAGTATTTT. This chain joins TRBV9 and TRBJ2-3; perhaps D is TRBD1 or TRBD2 (5 bases each). Trimming took 0 bases from V and 4 from J, leaving 18 bases between them. CDR3 length: 17 amino acids. Per germline, CDR1 SGDLS and CDR2 YYNGEE.

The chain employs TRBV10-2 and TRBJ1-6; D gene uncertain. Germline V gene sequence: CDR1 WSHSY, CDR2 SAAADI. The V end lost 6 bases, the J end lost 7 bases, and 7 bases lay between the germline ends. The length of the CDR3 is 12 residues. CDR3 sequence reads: CASRGSNSPLHF. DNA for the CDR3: TGCGCCAGCAGGGGGTCAAATTCACCCCTCCACTTT.

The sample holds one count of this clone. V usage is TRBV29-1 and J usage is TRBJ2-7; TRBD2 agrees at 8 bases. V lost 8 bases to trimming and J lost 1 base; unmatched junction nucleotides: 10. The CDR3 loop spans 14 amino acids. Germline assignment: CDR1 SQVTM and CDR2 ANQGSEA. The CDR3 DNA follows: TGCAGCTGTACGGGGGGGTCCCTTTCCTACGAGCAGTACTTC. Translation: CSCTGGSLSYEQYF.

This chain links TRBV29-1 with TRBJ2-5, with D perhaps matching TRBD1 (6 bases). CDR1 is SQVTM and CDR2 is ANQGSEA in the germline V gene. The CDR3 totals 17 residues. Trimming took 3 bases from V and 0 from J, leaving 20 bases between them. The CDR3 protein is CSVEGVSGQWYQETQYF. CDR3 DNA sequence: TGCAGCGTTGAGGGTGTCTCGGGACAATGGTACCAAGAGACCCAGTACTTC.

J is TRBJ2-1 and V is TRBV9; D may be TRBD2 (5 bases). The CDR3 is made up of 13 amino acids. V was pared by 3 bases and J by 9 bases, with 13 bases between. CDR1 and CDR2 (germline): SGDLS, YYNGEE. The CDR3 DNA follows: TGTGCCAGCAGCGCGTGGTTAGGGAGTGAGCAGTTCTTC. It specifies CASSAWLGSEQFF.